The 7 T cell receptor beta chains below were found in one sample sequenced in a study of T cell repertoires in cytomegalovirus infection (dated by TCRdb to between 2018 and 2020). Sequencer: Illumina HiSeq 1500. The public reads were reanalyzed by TCRdb: fastp trimming at Q25, MiXCR alignment, in-frame beta chains only. Rows with a matching CDR3 protein are joined into one entry that keeps the most common DNA and genes. The sample profile shows fewer than 250,000 distinct CDR3 sequences; 22% of them were found once. The ten largest clonotypes hold about 18% of the sample. The sequenced sample was CD8+ T cells from PBMCs. These receptors were obtained from a human donor in good health (CMV status not recorded). Some clones in this sample may be carry-over from other donors' samples.

The table lists this clonotype with a few counts. The V and J genes are TRBV7-2 and TRBJ1-3; no definite D call. This CDR3 contains 16 residues. Germline CDR1 SGHTA, CDR2 FQGNSA. The germline V and J ends were trimmed by 3 bases and 0 bases, with 12 bases remaining between them. CDR3 DNA sequence: TGTGCCAGCAGCTTGAGCCTGCTGAGCTCTGGAAACACCATATATTTT. Amino acid sequence: CASSLSLLSSGNTIYF.

This clonotype was seen more than once but under ten times. Given the absence of the conserved phenylalanine or tryptophan at the CDR3 end, a read error is likely. Because the CDR3's place on the DNA is in doubt, the DNA is left out and the CDR3 is given as listed by TCRdb. The chain joins TRBV20-1 to TRBJ2-1. The CDR3 is 9 amino acids in total, end residues counted. CDR1 and CDR2 from the germline V gene are DFQATT and SNEGSKA (reference sequence). CDR3 loop: CSASPGVVL.

This clonotype was found a few times. CDR3 bases: TGTGCCAGCAGCCCATGGGCTTCCGCGGGGGGGCTCGCTGAGCAGTTCTTC. Its protein product is CASSPWASAGGLAEQFF. The chain uses TRBV7-9 and TRBJ2-1, with 9 bases lining up with TRBD2. Germline lookup yields CDR1 SEHNR and CDR2 FQNEAQ (reference sequence). V lost 5 bases to trimming and J lost 9 bases; unmatched junction nucleotides: 17. CDR3 size: 17 residues.

This clonotype was detected only a few times. The chain links TRBV19 to TRBJ2-7; D is unresolved. The CDR3 runs to 13 residues. Germline V lookup: CDR1 LNHDA, CDR2 SQIVND (reference sequence). Trimming removed 3 bases from V and 5 bases from J, with 11 bases in between. CDR3 DNA: TGTGCCAGTAGTATGGTGACCGCCCACGAGCAGTACTTC. Amino acid sequence: CASSMVTAHEQYF.

There are many counts of this clonotype. The V and J genes are TRBV20-1 and TRBJ2-5; D is uncertain. The CDR3 has 15 residues. The V end lost 0 bases, the J end lost 2 bases, and 13 bases lay between the germline ends. Germline V gives CDR1 DFQATT, CDR2 SNEGSKA (reference sequence). DNA for the CDR3: TGCAGTGCTAGAGATATAGACTCACGACAAGAGACCCAGTACTTC. It yields the protein CSARDIDSRQETQYF.

The chain recombines TRBV2 with TRBJ2-1; no reliable D call. The CDR3 consists of 15 residues. The germline V and J ends were trimmed by 3 bases and 8 bases, with 17 bases remaining between them. Germline CDR1 is SNHLY and CDR2 is FYNNEI. In nucleotides, the CDR3 is TGTGCCAGCAGTGACACTACCGCCCTTCGGGATGAGCAGTTCTTC. It yields the protein CASSDTTALRDEQFF. The full variable domain, rest sourced from reference TRBV2 and TRBJ2-1, is EPEVTQTPSHQVTQMGQEVILRCVPISNHLYFYWYRQILGQKVEFLVSFYNNEISEKSEIFDDQFSVERPDGSNFTLKIRSTKLEDSAMYFCASSDTTALRDEQFFGPGTRLTVL.

This clonotype appeared many times. The chain employs TRBV7-2 and TRBJ2-1, with D perhaps TRBD2 (6 bases). From germline, CDR1 is SGHTA and CDR2 FQGNSA. The CDR3 has 14 residues. V lost 1 base and J lost 8, with 12 bases in between. In DNA form, the CDR3 reads TGTGCCAGCAGCTTAGTGACTAGTGGACATGAGCAGTTCTTC. This sequence encodes CASSLVTSGHEQFF.